These 5 T cell receptor beta chains came from one sample sequenced in a study of early T cells in non-severe SARS-CoV-2 infection. In TCRdb, the 5' RACE reads were re-called with MiXCR into one record per CDR3 protein. Among around 47,000 distinct CDR3 sequences listed, approximately 10% were seen once. Sequenced: whole blood. The origin of the receptors is an adult who was a healthcare worker with PCR-confirmed SARS-CoV-2 infection or an uninfected control (not recorded which).

In its sample, this clonotype was seen a few times. The chain is built from TRBV7-8 and TRBJ2-1, with D maybe TRBD1 (5 bases). CDR3 length equals 14 residues. The germline gives CDR1 SGHVS, CDR2 FQNEAQ. Trimming stripped 7 bases from V and 6 bases from J, with 16 bases between. CDR3 loop: CASNQGELFNEQFF. The CDR3 DNA follows: TGTGCCAGCAACCAGGGTGAATTGTTCAATGAGCAGTTCTTC. The whole variable domain, remainder taken from reference TRBV7-8 and TRBJ2-1, is GAGVSQSPRYKVAKRGQDVALRCDPISGHVSLFWYQQALGQGPEFLTYFQNEAQLDKSGLPSDRFFAERPEGSVSTLKIQRTQQEDSAVYLCASNQGELFNEQFFGPGTRLTVL.

This clonotype was seen many times. V and J are TRBV6-5 and TRBJ2-3, with D possibly called TRBD1 or TRBD2 (5 bases each). V was trimmed by 6 bases and J by 7 bases, leaving 11 bases between them. Germline V lookup: CDR1 MNHEY, CDR2 SVGAGI. The CDR3 totals 12 residues. CDR3 region: CASRLGRYTQYF. CDR3 DNA: TGTGCCAGCAGGCTGGGACGTTATACGCAGTATTTT.

This clonotype occurred many times. The rearrangement uses TRBV6-5 and TRBJ2-5; the D is unclear. The CDR3 totals 13 residues. The germline V and J ends were trimmed by 0 bases and 4 bases, with 6 bases remaining between them. CDR1 is MNHEY and CDR2 is SVGAGI in the germline V gene. The CDR3 DNA is TGTGCCAGCAGTTACTCAGGCGGAGAGACCCAGTACTTC. It translates to CASSYSGGETQYF.

There are many counts of this clonotype. The rearrangement uses TRBV6-5 and TRBJ2-1; the D is unclear. Trimming cost V 6 bases and J 8 bases, with 17 bases left between them. Germline lookup yields CDR1 MNHEY and CDR2 SVGAGI. CDR3 length: 14 residues. The CDR3 bases are TGTGCCAGCAGCTCCGTAACGGCCAGCGATGAGCAGTTCTTC. Its protein product is CASSSVTASDEQFF.

This clonotype has a handful of counts. The rearrangement joins TRBV7-2 to TRBJ1-2; D is uncertain. In germline, CDR1 is SGHTA, CDR2 FQGNSA. The CDR3 runs 12 residues. V was cut by 0 bases and J by 6 bases, with 5 bases left in between. Written as DNA, the CDR3 is TGTGCCAGCAGCTTAGCATGGGATGGCTACACCTTC. Protein sequence: CASSLAWDGYTF.